This TCR beta chain comes out of a study of control samples from healthy donors and cancer patients. Only in-frame clones appear in the TCRdb table, and some are missing; sequencing was by immunoSEQ multiplex PCR. The table includes 65,000 to 95,000 clones, around 87% detected once. Trimming shortened V by 2 bases and J by 4 bases, and 8 bases separated the two germline ends. Germline V gene data show CDR1 as SGHAT and CDR2 as FQNNGV. CDR3 length equals 13 residues. This chain joins TRBV11-2 and TRBJ2-5; D not resolved. The sequence was collected from a man aged 45-65 years in good health. Input material: blood. This chain's CDR3 is CASSLFQLETQYF. The CDR3 bases are TGTGCCAGCAGCTTATTCCAGCTAGAGACCCAGTACTTC.